The clone carrying this T cell receptor beta chain was picked up many times. These data are taken from a study of T-cell memory formation after mild COVID-19. TCRdb processed the 5' RACE reads anew with MiXCR; each CDR3 protein has one entry. The sample records roughly 550,000 distinct CDR3 sequences, approximately 20% being singletons. Germline V CDR1 and CDR2: DFQATT, SNEGSKA (reference sequence). This CDR3 is built from 11 residues. The trim removed 3 bases at V and 9 bases at J, leaving 4 bases unmatched. V usage is TRBV20-1 and J usage is TRBJ1-1, with 7 bases fitting TRBD1. Sequencing input: PBMCs or a T cell subset sorted from them (not recorded which). This receptor was taken from an adult woman who had mild COVID-19 (a few samples of this study predate the infection). Cell type and time point are not known. In nucleotides, the CDR3 is TGCAGTGCTAGCCAGGACAGGAAAGCTTTCTTT. Translated: CSASQDRKAFF.